The present entry profiles one TCR beta chain with its context. Its target is not known. Sequencing used immunoSEQ multiplex PCR; TCRdb keeps in-frame clones, though not all of them. The data hold about 43,000 clones, with roughly 94% observed a single time. The CDR3 length is 13 residues. Trimming removed 2 bases from V and 6 bases from J, with 9 bases in between. Looked up from germline, CDR1 is MNHEY and CDR2 is SVGAGI. The data belong to a study of T cells in tuberculosis. Background on the study: IGRA-negative adolescents, IGRA-positive adolescents with latent tuberculosis and adults with active tuberculosis formed this South African cohort. Notes on the study in general: Classification accuracy was 87% (AUROC 0.8 to 0.9) with the GMM-specific repertoire. Active tuberculosis patients had shorter CDR3-alpha; the beta difference was nonsignificant. Active tuberculosis alpha repertoires lay closer to GMM-specific TCRs than controls'.

The source of this sequence is a donor between 5 and 29 years old with latent tuberculosis or without tuberculosis infection. Some clones in this sample may be carry-over from other donors' samples. This chain uses TRBV6-5 with TRBJ2-3, with D unclear. Material for sequencing was PBMCs. CDR3 sequence: CASSYGGFDTQYF. The CDR3 region has the DNA TGTGCCAGCAGTTACGGCGGATTTGATACGCAGTATTTT.